The T cell receptor (beta chain) described here comes from a study of cytomegalovirus exposure and HLA in healthy donors (dated by TCRdb to about 2017). Regarding the complete study: A later analysis indicated that the roughly 130 validation repertoires were generated on the platform also employed for the approximately 700 repertoires of the first cohort. The study was designed to test whether signatures of past pathogen exposure could be identified by cataloging public T cell receptors. Besides the first cohort of roughly 640 subjects, a separate validation cohort made up of 90 to 150 different subjects was used. To predict cytomegalovirus infection status, the study combined high-throughput TCR immunosequencing, statistical association of individual TCRs with disease status, and machine learning. The research as a whole found: The authors suggested that the approach could potentially be generalized to other disease states and immunological phenotypes. In vitro tests confirmed that three of the cytomegalovirus-associated TCR beta chains recognize cytomegalovirus antigens. Of the cluster scores, about 94% were above 0 in a later analysis, which found that TCRs clustered in the first cohort also tended to co-occur in the approximately 130 validation repertoires. A later analysis lacked HLA typing for the validation cohort, so it scored co-occurrence in that cohort across all 120 or so repertoires. In both the original and validation cohorts, the classifier was reported to diagnose cytomegalovirus status with high specificity and sensitivity. Most TCR sequences were observed very rarely across donors, whereas some public TCRs were present in many individuals. The study gave a list of 150 to 200 TCR beta chains associated with cytomegalovirus.

Clipping removes 4 bases from V and 5 bases from J, with 13 as the unmatched junction base count. The CDR3 goes from the cysteine to the phenylalanine over 16 residues. The entry retains the CDR3 DNA only, 48 bases that are in frame from base 1. Based on the germline V gene, the CDR1 and CDR2 sequences are KGHSH and LQKENI. Points on this clone: Its antigen is not yet known. One base away there is no much larger clone; base qualities are not given.

Library construction relied on the immunoSEQ multiplex PCR assay. As for the original processing: A statistical classification framework was built for diagnosing cytomegalovirus status from the catalog of TCR beta chain sequences. The table was pulled from immuneACCESS by TCRdb, which kept in-frame rearrangements only. Such tables lose some clones; where checked, under half of the loss comes from unresolved V genes, and the rest has no known cause. Clone size and V and J calls were adopted from that table, with D and trimming inferred from the DNA. The sample contains 150,000 to 250,000 clones, roughly three quarters of them found a single time. Clones ranked in the top ten supply 1% to 1.5% of the sample. The donors were included in the validation cohort of some 120 subjects, a group kept apart from the approximately 650-subject first cohort.

The chain couples TRBV18 to TRBJ2-5; 7 central bases correspond to TRBD1. The sample consisted of PBMCs. The clonotype comes from a woman in her thirties in good health and CMV-seronegative. The CDR3 region has the sequence CASSRIGQVLGETQYF. The bases read TGTGCCAGCTCACGAATAGGACAGGTCCTTGGGGAGACCCAGTACTTC.